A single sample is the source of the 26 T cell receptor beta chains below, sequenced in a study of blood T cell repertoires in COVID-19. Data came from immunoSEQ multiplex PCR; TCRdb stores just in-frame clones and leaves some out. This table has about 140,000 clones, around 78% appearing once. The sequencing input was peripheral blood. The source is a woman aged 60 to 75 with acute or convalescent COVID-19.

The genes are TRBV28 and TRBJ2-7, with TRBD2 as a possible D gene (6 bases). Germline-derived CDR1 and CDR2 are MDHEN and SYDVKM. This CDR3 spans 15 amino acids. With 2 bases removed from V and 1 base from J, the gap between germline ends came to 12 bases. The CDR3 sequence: CASSLLPGGSYEQYF. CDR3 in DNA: TGTGCCAGCAGTTTACTCCCTGGAGGGTCCTACGAGCAGTACTTC.

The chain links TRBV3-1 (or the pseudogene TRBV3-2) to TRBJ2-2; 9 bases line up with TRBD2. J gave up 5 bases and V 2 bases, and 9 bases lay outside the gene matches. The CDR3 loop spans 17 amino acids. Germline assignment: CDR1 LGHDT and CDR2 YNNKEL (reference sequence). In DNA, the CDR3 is TGTGCCAGCAGCCAAACGGGCGGGAGGGCTTGGACCGGGGAGCTGTTTTTT. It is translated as CASSQTGGRAWTGELFF.

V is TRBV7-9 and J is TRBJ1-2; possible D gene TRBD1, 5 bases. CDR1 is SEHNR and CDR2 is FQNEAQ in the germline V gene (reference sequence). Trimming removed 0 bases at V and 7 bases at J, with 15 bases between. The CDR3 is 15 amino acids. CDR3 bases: TGTGCCAGCAGCTTAGCGCGCCCGGGGGAGGTTGGCTACACCTTC. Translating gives CASSLARPGEVGYTF.

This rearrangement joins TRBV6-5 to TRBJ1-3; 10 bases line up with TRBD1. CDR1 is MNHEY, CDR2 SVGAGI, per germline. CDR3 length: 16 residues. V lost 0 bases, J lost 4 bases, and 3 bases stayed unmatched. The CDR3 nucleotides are TGTGCCAGCAGTTACTCCGACAGGGGGCAAGGAAACACCATATATTTT. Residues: CASSYSDRGQGNTIYF.

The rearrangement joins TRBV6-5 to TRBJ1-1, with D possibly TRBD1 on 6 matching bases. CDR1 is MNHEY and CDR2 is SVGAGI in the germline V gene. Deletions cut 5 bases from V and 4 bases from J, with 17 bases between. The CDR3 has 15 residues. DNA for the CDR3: TGTGCCAGCAGTACTACTACAGGGTTGGGCACTGAAGCTTTCTTT. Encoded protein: CASSTTTGLGTEAFF.

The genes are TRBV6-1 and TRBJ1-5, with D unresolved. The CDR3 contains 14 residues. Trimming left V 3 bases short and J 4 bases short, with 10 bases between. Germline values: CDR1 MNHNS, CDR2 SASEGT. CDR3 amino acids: CASSDQGVNQPQHF. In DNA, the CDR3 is TGTGCCAGCAGTGATCAAGGAGTTAATCAGCCCCAGCATTTT.

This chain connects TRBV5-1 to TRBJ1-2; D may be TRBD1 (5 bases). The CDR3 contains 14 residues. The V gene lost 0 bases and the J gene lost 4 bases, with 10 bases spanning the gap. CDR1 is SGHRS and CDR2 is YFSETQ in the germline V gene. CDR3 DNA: TGCGCCAGCAGCTTGGACGGGGGGATCTATGGCTACACCTTC. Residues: CASSLDGGIYGYTF.

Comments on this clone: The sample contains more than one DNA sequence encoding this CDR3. This CDR3 reads CASSPLGQGNTEAFF. The CDR3 DNA follows: TGTGCCAGCAGCCCACTCGGGCAGGGAAACACTGAAGCTTTCTTT. This sequence joins TRBV6-5 and TRBJ1-1, with D possibly being TRBD1 (5 bases). V shed 6 bases and J shed 2 bases, with 16 bases lying between them. Germline lookup yields CDR1 MNHEY and CDR2 SVGAGI. The CDR3 is 15 amino acids.

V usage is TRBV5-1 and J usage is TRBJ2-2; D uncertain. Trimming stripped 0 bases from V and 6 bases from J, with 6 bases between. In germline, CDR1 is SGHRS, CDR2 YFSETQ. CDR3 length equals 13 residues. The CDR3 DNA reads TGCGCCAGCAGCTTGGTGGCGGCCGGGGAGCTGTTTTTT. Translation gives CASSLVAAGELFF.

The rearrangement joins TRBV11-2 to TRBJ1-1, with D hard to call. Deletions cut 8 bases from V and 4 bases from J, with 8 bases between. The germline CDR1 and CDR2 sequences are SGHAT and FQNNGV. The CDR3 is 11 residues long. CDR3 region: CASHHGTEAFF. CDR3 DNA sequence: TGTGCCAGCCACCACGGCACTGAAGCTTTCTTT.

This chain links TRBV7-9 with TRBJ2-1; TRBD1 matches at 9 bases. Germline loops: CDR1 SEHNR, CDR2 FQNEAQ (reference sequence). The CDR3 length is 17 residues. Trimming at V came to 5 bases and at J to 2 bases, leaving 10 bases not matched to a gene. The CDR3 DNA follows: TGTGCCAGCAGCCCTCCATTCCGGGACAGGGCCTACAATGAGCAGTTCTTC. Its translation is CASSPPFRDRAYNEQFF.

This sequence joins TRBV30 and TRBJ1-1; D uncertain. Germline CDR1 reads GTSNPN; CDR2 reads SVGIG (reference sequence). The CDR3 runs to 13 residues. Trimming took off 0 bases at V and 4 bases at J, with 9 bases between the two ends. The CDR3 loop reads CAWSVRRFTEAFF. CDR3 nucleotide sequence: TGTGCCTGGAGTGTACGCAGGTTCACTGAAGCTTTCTTT.

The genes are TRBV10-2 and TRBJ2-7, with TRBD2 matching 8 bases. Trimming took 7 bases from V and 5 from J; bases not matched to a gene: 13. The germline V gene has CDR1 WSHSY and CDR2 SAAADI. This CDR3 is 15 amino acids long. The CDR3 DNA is TGCGCCAGCATTCCACGGGAGGGCCTCTTTCACGAGCAGTACTTC. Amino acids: CASIPREGLFHEQYF.

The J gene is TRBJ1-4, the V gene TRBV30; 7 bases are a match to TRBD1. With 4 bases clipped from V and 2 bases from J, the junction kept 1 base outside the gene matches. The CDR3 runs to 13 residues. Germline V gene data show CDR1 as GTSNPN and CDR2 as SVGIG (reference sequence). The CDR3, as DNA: TGTGCCTGGAAGACAGGGACTAATGAAAAACTGTTTTTT. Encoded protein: CAWKTGTNEKLFF.

The CDR3 bases are TGTGCCAGCAGCCCTTACAAAGACACTGAAGCTTTCTTT. This translates into CASSPYKDTEAFF. This chain uses TRBV3-1 (or the pseudogene TRBV3-2) with TRBJ1-1; D not certain. The germline gives CDR1 LGHDT, CDR2 YNNKEL (reference sequence). Trimming cost V 4 bases and J 3 bases, with 9 bases left between them. CDR3 length equals 13 residues.

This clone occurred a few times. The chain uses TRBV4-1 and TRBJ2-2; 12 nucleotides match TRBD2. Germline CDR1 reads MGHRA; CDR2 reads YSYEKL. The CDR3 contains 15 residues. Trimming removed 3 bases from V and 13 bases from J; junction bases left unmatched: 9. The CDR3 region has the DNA TGCGCCAGCAGCCAGACTAGCGGGAGTCCTCTAGGGCTGTTTTTT. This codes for CASSQTSGSPLGLFF.

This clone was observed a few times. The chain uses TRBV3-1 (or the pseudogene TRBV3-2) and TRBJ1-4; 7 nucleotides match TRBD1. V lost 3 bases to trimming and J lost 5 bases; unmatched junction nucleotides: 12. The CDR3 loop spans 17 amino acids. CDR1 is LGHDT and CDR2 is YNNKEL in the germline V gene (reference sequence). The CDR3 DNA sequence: TGTGCCAGCAGCCACGAGAATTGGGGACAGCCAAATGAAAAACTGTTTTTT. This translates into CASSHENWGQPNEKLFF.

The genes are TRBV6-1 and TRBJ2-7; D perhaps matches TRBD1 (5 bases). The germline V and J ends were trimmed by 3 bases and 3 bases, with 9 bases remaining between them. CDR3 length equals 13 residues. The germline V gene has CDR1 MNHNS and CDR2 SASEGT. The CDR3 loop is CASSEDTYYEQYF. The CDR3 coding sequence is TGTGCCAGCAGTGAGGACACTTACTACGAGCAGTACTTC.

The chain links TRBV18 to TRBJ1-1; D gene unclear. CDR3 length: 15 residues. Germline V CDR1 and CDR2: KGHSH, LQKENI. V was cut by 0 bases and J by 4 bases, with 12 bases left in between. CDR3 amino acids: CASSPPIGALTEAFF. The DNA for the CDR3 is TGTGCCAGCTCACCACCGATTGGAGCCCTCACTGAAGCTTTCTTT.

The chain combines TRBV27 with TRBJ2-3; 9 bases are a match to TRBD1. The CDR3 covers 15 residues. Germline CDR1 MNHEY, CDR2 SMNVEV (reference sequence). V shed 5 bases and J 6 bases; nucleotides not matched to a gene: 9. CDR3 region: CASSRWTGAGDTQYF. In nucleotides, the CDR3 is TGTGCCAGCAGTCGGTGGACAGGGGCGGGGGATACGCAGTATTTT.

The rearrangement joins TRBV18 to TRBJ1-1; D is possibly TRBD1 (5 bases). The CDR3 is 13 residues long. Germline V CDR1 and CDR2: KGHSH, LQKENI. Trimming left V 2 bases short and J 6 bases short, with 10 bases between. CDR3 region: CASSPSQGAEAFF. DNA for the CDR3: TGTGCCAGCTCACCATCGCAGGGCGCTGAAGCTTTCTTT.

CDR3 residues: CASSSLNYRGQETQYF. For the CDR3, the DNA is TGTGCCAGCAGCTCGCTAAATTACAGGGGACAAGAGACCCAGTACTTC. The V call is TRBV5-6, the J call TRBJ2-5, with TRBD1 matching over 7 bases. Germline V gives CDR1 SGHDT, CDR2 YYEEEE. The V and J ends lost 3 bases and 2 bases, in that order; junction bases with no gene match: 10. The length of the CDR3 is 16 residues.

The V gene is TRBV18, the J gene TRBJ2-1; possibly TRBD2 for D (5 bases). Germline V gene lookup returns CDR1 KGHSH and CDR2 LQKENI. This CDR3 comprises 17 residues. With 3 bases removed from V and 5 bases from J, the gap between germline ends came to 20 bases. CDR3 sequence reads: CASSPLDLVATNNEQFF. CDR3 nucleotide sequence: TGTGCCAGCTCACCGTTGGACTTAGTGGCTACAAACAATGAGCAGTTCTTC. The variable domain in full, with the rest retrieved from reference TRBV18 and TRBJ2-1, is NAGVMQNPRHLVRRRGQEARLRCSPMKGHSHVYWYRQLPEEGLKFMVYLQKENIIDESGMPKERFSAEFPKEGPSILRIQQVVRGDSAAYFCASSPLDLVATNNEQFFGPGTRLTVL.

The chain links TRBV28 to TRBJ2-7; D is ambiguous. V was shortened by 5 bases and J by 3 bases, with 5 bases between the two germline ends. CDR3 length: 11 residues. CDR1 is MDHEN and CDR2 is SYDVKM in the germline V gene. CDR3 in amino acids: CASSPHYEQYF. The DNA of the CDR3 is TGTGCCAGCAGTCCACACTACGAGCAGTACTTC.

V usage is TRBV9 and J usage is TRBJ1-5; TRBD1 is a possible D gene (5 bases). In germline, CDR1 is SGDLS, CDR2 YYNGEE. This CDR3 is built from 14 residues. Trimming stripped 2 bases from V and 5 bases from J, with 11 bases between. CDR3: CASSVRDLDQPQHF. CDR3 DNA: TGTGCCAGCAGCGTCAGGGATCTGGATCAGCCCCAGCATTTT.

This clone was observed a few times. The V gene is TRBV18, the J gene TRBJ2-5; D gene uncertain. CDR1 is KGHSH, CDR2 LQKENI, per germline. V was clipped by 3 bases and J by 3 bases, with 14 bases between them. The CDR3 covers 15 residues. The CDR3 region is CASSPLYDSKETQYF. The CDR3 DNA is TGTGCCAGCTCACCGCTCTATGACTCTAAAGAGACCCAGTACTTC.